This T cell receptor beta chain was captured by sequencing in a study of blood T cells in healthy people across ages. Isolated per sample were at least 7 million PBMCs. Then a second PCR, running roughly 6 to 11 cycles, was carried out with a sample-barcoded 5' primer and a J-beta primer mix. Each cDNA molecule, via a template-switch adaptor with 12 random nucleotides, was tagged. TCRdb fed the 5' RACE reads into MiXCR, producing one record per CDR3 protein. The sample carries 1.5 million to 2 million distinct CDR3 sequences, 30% to 40% recorded once. V was trimmed by 2 bases and J by 9 bases, leaving 14 bases between them. Germline assignment: CDR1 MNHEY and CDR2 SVGAGI. The CDR3 sequence is 14 residues long. Turning to this clonotype: Its antigen is currently unknown.

Regarding the study as a whole: Diversity was higher, and naive CD4+ cells more numerous, in long-lived donors than in aged donors. Older age coincided with a roughly linear decline in TCR beta diversity per million T cells.

The source is a woman under 40 in good health. This chain connects TRBV6-5 to TRBJ1-5; no definite D call. What was sequenced was blood. The CDR3 nucleotides are TGTGCCAGCAGTTACAACCCCGTTGGGTGGCCCCAGCATTTT. Protein: CASSYNPVGWPQHF.